The 30 T cell receptor beta chains below were found in one sample sequenced in a study of technical replicates of blood from several donors. Sequencing was performed with immunoSEQ multiplex PCR; in TCRdb, only in-frame clones are kept and a portion is missing. The sample yields roughly 79,000 clones, approximately 78% seen once. The sample consisted of PBMCs. The receptors here all came from a human donor in good health. Some clones in this sample may be carry-over from other donors' samples.

The genes are TRBV10-3 and TRBJ2-7, with 11 bases fitting TRBD1. Germline V gives CDR1 ENHRY, CDR2 SYGVKD. Losses at the gene ends were 7 bases for V and 6 bases for J; bases not matched to a gene: 8. The CDR3 loop spans 14 amino acids. The CDR3, as DNA: TGTGCCATCATGGGGGGACAGGGGGTATCCGAGCAGTACTTC. Translating gives CAIMGGQGVSEQYF.

V gene TRBV6-1 combines with J gene TRBJ1-4; 7 nucleotides agree with TRBD1. CDR3 length: 15 amino acids. J lost 8 bases, V lost 6 bases, and 12 bases had no gene match. From germline, CDR1 is MNHNS and CDR2 SASEGT. The CDR3 loop reads CASRRGPGSGEKLFF. The CDR3 DNA reads TGTGCCAGCAGGAGGGGGCCAGGGTCGGGAGAAAAACTGTTTTTT.

The chain carries TRBV2 and TRBJ1-2, with D uncertain. In germline, CDR1 is SNHLY, CDR2 FYNNEI. This CDR3 is 13 amino acids long. Trimming left V 8 bases short and J 1 base short, with 11 bases between. The CDR3 reads CASPETGNYGYTF. In DNA form, the CDR3 reads TGTGCCAGCCCGGAGACGGGTAACTATGGCTACACCTTC.

The chain is built from TRBV5-4 and TRBJ1-2, with TRBD1 matching 9 bases. The CDR3 length is 15 residues. V lost 3 bases, J lost 1 base, and 4 bases stayed unmatched. Germline V gene sequence: CDR1 SGHNT, CDR2 YYREEE (reference sequence). The chain's CDR3 is CASSSPGQGNYGYTF. The CDR3 DNA follows: TGTGCCAGCAGCTCTCCGGGACAGGGTAACTATGGCTACACCTTC.

In its sample, this clone was seen a few times. This chain uses TRBV6-5 with TRBJ1-1; 7 bases align to TRBD1. This CDR3 has 14 residues. The J segment lost 1 base and the V segment lost 2 bases, leaving 1 base of the junction unmatched. Germline V gene data show CDR1 as MNHEY and CDR2 as SVGAGI. CDR3 DNA: TGTGCCAGCAGTTACAACAGGGGGAACACTGAAGCTTTCTTT. Its translation: CASSYNRGNTEAFF.

As DNA, the CDR3 is TGTGCCAGCAGCAAAGCGGGTCGGCAGGGGATCGATTGCTCCTACGAGCAGTACTTC. Protein: CASSKAGRQGIDCSYEQYF. This chain connects TRBV21-1 to TRBJ2-7; the DNA was not used to check the table's D call, TRBD1. TRBV21-1 is listed as a pseudogene. This CDR3 contains 19 residues.

The J gene is TRBJ2-7, the V gene TRBV19; TRBD1 matches 9 bases. The CDR3 totals 13 residues. CDR1 LNHDA and CDR2 SQIVND come from the germline V gene (reference sequence). With 9 bases clipped from V and 6 bases from J, the junction kept 9 bases outside the gene matches. The CDR3: CASLPGQGGEQYF. CDR3 nucleotides: TGTGCCAGCCTACCGGGACAGGGCGGCGAGCAGTACTTC.

The chain has TRBV30 and TRBJ1-6; tentative D call: TRBD1 (5 bases). Germline V gene sequence: CDR1 GTSNPN, CDR2 SVGIG (reference sequence). With 3 bases removed from V and 0 bases from J, the gap between germline ends came to 12 bases. The length of the CDR3 is 16 residues. This CDR3 reads CAWSLGQSSYNSPLHF. DNA of the CDR3: TGTGCCTGGAGCCTGGGGCAGAGCTCCTATAATTCACCCCTCCACTTT.

V gene TRBV28 combines with J gene TRBJ1-5; 8 bases match TRBD1. The V segment lost 6 bases and the J segment 7 bases; nucleotides outside the gene matches: 11. Germline-derived CDR1 and CDR2 are MDHEN and SYDVKM. The CDR3 totals 15 residues. CDR3 sequence (DNA): TGTGCCAGCAGGCTGACCGGGACAGGTTACCAGCCCCAGCATTTT. It yields the protein CASRLTGTGYQPQHF.

The chain is built from TRBV7-2 and TRBJ1-2; D perhaps matches TRBD1 (5 bases). CDR1 SGHTA and CDR2 FQGNSA come from the germline V gene. This CDR3 is built from 13 residues. V was pared by 5 bases and J by 4 bases, with 11 bases between. CDR3 DNA sequence: TGTGCCAGCAGCGTTGGACATGCCTATGGCTACACCTTC. It translates to CASSVGHAYGYTF.

V usage is TRBV5-6 and J usage is TRBJ2-1, with 9 bases identical to TRBD2. Germline V gives CDR1 SGHDT, CDR2 YYEEEE. The CDR3 has 15 amino acids. V was pared by 5 bases and J by 1 base, with 4 bases of the junction left unmatched. CDR3 coding DNA: TGTGCCAGCAGTTCTAGCGGGGAATCCTACAATGAGCAGTTCTTC. This sequence encodes CASSSSGESYNEQFF. Variable domain in full (rest from reference TRBV5-6 and TRBJ2-1): DAGVTQSPTHLIKTRGQQVTLRCSPKSGHDTVSWYQQALGQGPQFIFQYYEEEERQRGNFPDRFSGHQFPNYSSELNVNALLLGDSALYLCASSSSGESYNEQFFGPGTRLTVL.

The V call is TRBV5-6, the J call TRBJ2-7; D uncertain. Trimming stripped 3 bases from V and 6 bases from J, with 10 bases between. There are 12 residues in the CDR3. CDR1 is SGHDT, CDR2 YYEEEE, per germline. The CDR3 is CASSYPEPEQYF. The CDR3 DNA reads TGTGCCAGCAGCTACCCCGAGCCCGAGCAGTACTTC.

The genes are TRBV7-9 and TRBJ1-1, with D perhaps matching TRBD1 (5 bases). The CDR3 length is 11 residues. The V and J ends lost 9 bases and 4 bases respectively, with 9 bases between them. Germline V CDR1 and CDR2: SEHNR, FQNEAQ (reference sequence). CDR3 in DNA: TGTGCCAGTAAGGGGTCCACTGAAGCTTTCTTT. It codes for CASKGSTEAFF.

The rearrangement joins TRBV5-1 to TRBJ2-7; 7 bases agree with TRBD1. The CDR3 contains 12 residues. The ends lost 4 bases at V and 7 bases at J; junction bases unmatched: 5. Germline loops: CDR1 SGHRS, CDR2 YFSETQ. The CDR3 is CASSPQDREQYF. CDR3 nucleotides: TGCGCCAGCAGCCCCCAGGACAGGGAGCAGTACTTC.

The chain joins TRBV7-2 to TRBJ2-1, with a possible D match to TRBD1 (8 bases). CDR3 length equals 16 residues. CDR1 SGHTA and CDR2 FQGNSA come from the germline V gene. Trimming shortened V by 8 bases and J by 3 bases, and 20 bases separated the two germline ends. The CDR3 nucleotides read TGTGCCAGCGGACAGGGAGGGGTTAGTAGCTACAATGAGCAGTTCTTC. It yields the protein CASGQGGVSSYNEQFF.

In this sample, this clone turned up a few times. V usage is TRBV15 and J usage is TRBJ1-6; D ambiguous. This CDR3 is built from 14 residues. Trimming shortened V by 0 bases and J by 6 bases, and 6 bases separated the two germline ends. Germline V lookup: CDR1 LNHNV, CDR2 YYDKDF (reference sequence). CDR3 sequence (DNA): TGTGCCACCAGCAGAGATGGGAGTAATTCACCCCTCCACTTT. Its translation is CATSRDGSNSPLHF.

V and J are TRBV27 and TRBJ2-1; TRBD2 matches 13 bases. The CDR3 has 16 residues. V trimming: 6 bases; J trimming: 7 bases; junction bases outside the gene matches: 9. Germline V gene lookup returns CDR1 MNHEY and CDR2 SMNVEV (reference sequence). The CDR3 DNA sequence: TGTGCCAGCAGCCCGACTAGCGGGGGGAGAGGGAATGAGCAGTTCTTC. Protein sequence: CASSPTSGGRGNEQFF.

The rearrangement joins TRBV5-1 to TRBJ2-3; 7 nucleotides align to TRBD2. The CDR3 sequence is 15 residues long. Germline V lookup: CDR1 SGHRS, CDR2 YFSETQ. Trimming removed 1 base from V and 4 bases from J; junction bases left unmatched: 6. The CDR3 here is CASSLSGGIADTQYF. DNA for the CDR3: TGCGCCAGCAGCTTGTCGGGGGGTATCGCAGATACGCAGTATTTT.

The chain links TRBV6-6 to TRBJ2-5; 7 bases agree with TRBD2. Germline values: CDR1 MNHNY, CDR2 SVGAGI (reference sequence). V shed 5 bases, J shed 0 bases, and the junction held 3 bases outside the gene matches. The CDR3 spans 14 residues. CDR3 region: CASSLAVHQETQYF. In nucleotides, the CDR3 is TGTGCCAGCAGTCTAGCGGTTCACCAAGAGACCCAGTACTTC.

The chain recombines TRBV7-9 with TRBJ1-3; D not resolved. Per germline, CDR1 SEHNR and CDR2 FQNEAQ (reference sequence). V gave up 0 bases and J gave up 0 bases, with 9 bases separating them. The CDR3 is 16 amino acids. The CDR3 region is CASSLATGDSGNTIYF. The CDR3 DNA sequence: TGTGCCAGCAGCTTAGCGACGGGAGACTCTGGAAACACCATATATTTT.

The CDR3 loop is CASSASFGELDAEAFF. The CDR3 DNA reads as TGTGCCAGCAGCGCCTCTTTTGGAGAACTAGACGCTGAAGCTTTCTTT. This rearrangement joins TRBV9 to TRBJ1-1, with D uncertain. The V end was cut by 3 bases, the J end by 6 bases, with 21 bases between. In germline, CDR1 is SGDLS, CDR2 YYNGEE. CDR3 size: 16 residues.

The J gene is TRBJ2-5, the V gene TRBV9, with no clear D. Trimming took off 3 bases at V and 2 bases at J, with 14 bases between the two ends. CDR1 and CDR2 (germline): SGDLS, YYNGEE. The CDR3 length is 15 residues. This CDR3 is CASSATPQRQETQYF. CDR3 nucleotides: TGTGCCAGCAGCGCCACCCCACAGAGACAAGAGACCCAGTACTTC.

The sample holds one count of this clone. V and J are TRBV27 and TRBJ1-5, with D unresolved. CDR3 length equals 12 residues. CDR1 is MNHEY, CDR2 SMNVEV, per germline (reference sequence). V was cut by 4 bases and J by 3 bases, with 4 bases left in between. Written as DNA, the CDR3 is TGTGCCAGCAGTTCGGTCAATCAGCCCCAGCATTTT. Translation: CASSSVNQPQHF.

The V gene is TRBV2, the J gene TRBJ2-5, with TRBD2 identical over 7 bases. The CDR3 is made up of 15 amino acids. V shed 7 bases, J shed 1 base, and the junction held 9 bases outside the gene matches. Germline V gives CDR1 SNHLY, CDR2 FYNNEI. The CDR3 protein is CASTGFASGQETQYF. The CDR3 nucleotides are TGTGCCAGCACGGGGTTCGCTAGCGGCCAAGAGACCCAGTACTTC.

The rearrangement links TRBV18 to TRBJ2-7; 9 nucleotides agree with TRBD1. V was clipped by 6 bases and J by 2 bases; unmatched bases: 8. This CDR3 contains 15 residues. Germline V gives CDR1 KGHSH, CDR2 LQKENI. In nucleotides, the CDR3 is TGTGCCAGCTCCCAGGGACAGGGTAGCCCCTACGAGCAGTACTTC. Its translation: CASSQGQGSPYEQYF.

The chain uses TRBV4-3 and TRBJ1-2, with D tentatively TRBD1 (5 bases). V lost 0 bases and J 2 bases, leaving 13 bases between the germline ends. From germline, CDR1 is LGHNA and CDR2 YSLEER. This CDR3 region has 16 residues. CDR3: CASSQDRGGWNYGYTF. CDR3 nucleotide sequence: TGCGCCAGCAGCCAAGATAGGGGAGGGTGGAACTATGGCTACACCTTC.

A few counts support this clone. V and J are TRBV18 and TRBJ2-7, with TRBD1 identical over 8 bases. Per germline, CDR1 KGHSH and CDR2 LQKENI. With V trimmed by 2 bases and J by 0 bases, 3 bases remained unmatched. This CDR3 spans 15 amino acids. CDR3 residues: CASSPRTGNSYEQYF. The CDR3 nucleotides are TGTGCCAGCTCACCAAGGACAGGGAACTCCTACGAGCAGTACTTC. Filled out from reference TRBV18 and TRBJ2-7, the complete variable domain reads NAGVMQNPRHLVRRRGQEARLRCSPMKGHSHVYWYRQLPEEGLKFMVYLQKENIIDESGMPKERFSAEFPKEGPSILRIQQVVRGDSAAYFCASSPRTGNSYEQYFGPGTRLTVT.

V gene TRBV30 combines with J gene TRBJ1-2; TRBD1 matches at 9 bases. CDR3 length: 12 residues. Germline V gene lookup returns CDR1 GTSNPN and CDR2 SVGIG (reference sequence). J lost 6 bases, V lost 8 bases, and 7 bases had no gene match. The DNA for the CDR3 is TGTGCCCGGAAACAGGGGGCGGATGGCTACACCTTC. It translates to CARKQGADGYTF.

The V gene is TRBV19, the J gene TRBJ2-4; the match to TRBD2 covers 7 bases. Losses at the gene ends were 3 bases for V and 0 bases for J; bases not matched to a gene: 8. The length of the CDR3 is 17 residues. In germline, CDR1 is LNHDA, CDR2 SQIVND (reference sequence). This CDR3 is CASSIGTNSIAKNIQYF. DNA for the CDR3: TGTGCCAGTAGTATTGGGACTAACAGCATAGCCAAAAACATTCAGTACTTC.

The chain carries TRBV5-5 and TRBJ2-7; D unclear. The ends were cut back, 5 bases at V and 3 bases at J, with 6 bases in the middle. CDR3 length: 11 residues. Looked up from germline, CDR1 is SGHKS and CDR2 is YYEKEE (reference sequence). The CDR3 here is CASSTHYEQYF. CDR3 coding DNA: TGTGCCAGCAGTACACACTACGAGCAGTACTTC.